Detailed here is one T cell receptor beta chain. Its antigen remains unknown. This entry comes from a study of OX40 agonist ivuxolimab in advanced cancers. Overall study: Participants averaged roughly 60 years of age (range roughly 23 to 85) and were roughly 83% male. Three patients had partial responses: one hepatocellular carcinoma, two cutaneous melanoma.

The data were produced by immunoSEQ multiplex PCR, yet TCRdb's version contains in-frame clones alone and is incomplete. Counted here are about 64,000 clones, roughly four fifths occurring once; the ten biggest clones make up approximately 2%. Blood sampling took place at baseline, cycle 4 day 1, and cycle 7 day 1. This CDR3 comprises 13 residues. CDR1 is WNHNN and CDR2 is SYGVQD in the germline V gene (reference sequence). The V end lost 2 bases, the J end lost 7 bases, and 12 bases lay between the germline ends. Study-level results: On average, a greater number of expanded clones characterised CD8+ T cells relative to CD4+.

This material consisted of CD4+ or CD8+ T cells sorted from blood, taken in a trial of the OX40 agonist ivuxolimab. The origin of this receptor is an adult with an advanced solid tumor such as melanoma, head and neck, liver or kidney cancer. The chain uses TRBV10-1 and TRBJ2-7; D gene unclear. The CDR3 loop is CASSEKLAGEQYF. DNA of the CDR3: TGCGCCAGCAGTGAGAAGTTAGCCGGGGAGCAGTACTTC.